This T cell receptor beta chain emerged from a study of blood T cell repertoires in COVID-19. Across the study: The cDNA or gDNA used as material had been derived from T cells, B-cell-depleted T cells, or PBMCs.

Original processing notes: Amplifying reference gene primers gave estimates of nucleated cell counts. Assay: immunoSEQ multiplex PCR; the TCRdb copy retains only in-frame clones and omits some. That table is the source of V, J and clone size, and D and trimming were worked out from the DNA. The table shows under 95,000 clones, with approximately 88% occurring only once. The CDR3 spans 16 residues. Germline V gene sequence: CDR1 LGHNA, CDR2 YNFKEQ. Trimming took 0 bases from V and 6 from J; bases not matched to a gene: 5. The rearrangement uses TRBV4-2 and TRBJ2-1, with 10 positions matching TRBD2. Sequencing was done on a sample of peripheral blood. The clonotype was recovered from a man aged 55-75 years with acute or convalescent COVID-19. As DNA, the CDR3 is TGTGCCAGCAGCCAAGACTTTACTAGCGGGGCCAATGAGCAGTTCTTC. Residues: CASSQDFTSGANEQFF.